The clone carrying this T cell receptor (beta chain) was recorded at least ten times. TCRdb's copy holds only in-frame clones and misses some; the assay was immunoSEQ multiplex PCR. The sample shows around 260,000 clones, approximately 85% of them seen only once. This sample is drawn from a study of blood T cell repertoires in COVID-19. Overall study: Samples representing acute and convalescent COVID-19 were sourced from the United States, Italy and Spain.

This CDR3 comprises 17 residues. Germline CDR1 is SGHDN and CDR2 is FVKESK. The ends lost 4 bases at V and 7 bases at J; junction bases unmatched: 13. The source material was peripheral blood. The chain joins TRBV14 to TRBJ1-4; 9 bases line up with TRBD1. The sequence was collected from a human donor in a cohort sampled during active COVID-19. This chain's CDR3 is CASSLIRSGTGREKLFF. Here the CDR3 DNA reads TGTGCCAGCAGCCTAATTAGATCCGGGACAGGGCGTGAAAAACTGTTTTTT.